The 18 T cell receptor beta chains in this list originate from one sample, sequenced in a study of T cell responses to AZD1222 COVID-19 vaccine. Clones were sequenced by immunoSEQ multiplex PCR, and TCRdb holds only the in-frame ones, with some missing. The sample has 100,000 or so clones, just over 90% seen once. Sequencing used peripheral blood, obtained on day 0 of AZD1222 vaccination. These receptors all come from an adult in good health.

This sequence joins TRBV5-5 and TRBJ1-1; 9 bases line up with TRBD1. V was clipped by 5 bases and J by 0 bases; unmatched bases: 5. The CDR3 has 15 amino acids. The germline V gene has CDR1 SGHKS and CDR2 YYEKEE (reference sequence). CDR3 region: CASRDRGSMNTEAFF. The CDR3 DNA follows: TGTGCCAGCAGGGACAGGGGTTCTATGAACACTGAAGCTTTCTTT.

The rearrangement links TRBV11-1 to TRBJ1-4; D is ambiguous. This CDR3 comprises 16 residues. The germline V gene encodes CDR1 SGHAT and CDR2 FQDESV (reference sequence). Trimming left V 2 bases short and J 0 bases short, with 10 bases between. The CDR3 is CASSLTLGTTNEKLFF. DNA for the CDR3: TGTGCCAGCAGCTTAACATTGGGAACAACTAATGAAAAACTGTTTTTT. Full variable domain (rest looked up from reference TRBV11-1 and TRBJ1-4): EAEVAQSPRYKITEKSQAVAFWCDPISGHATLYWYRQILGQGPELLVQFQDESVVDDSQLPKDRFSAERLKGVDSTLKIQPAELGDSAMYLCASSLTLGTTNEKLFFGSGTQLSVL.

This clone is a singleton in its sample. V usage is TRBV6-5 and J usage is TRBJ1-4; D not resolved. Germline lookup yields CDR1 MNHEY and CDR2 SVGAGI. The CDR3 extends over 12 amino acids. V was pared by 0 bases and J by 14 bases, with 10 bases between. CDR3 sequence reads: CASSYSSQGLFF. DNA for the CDR3: TGTGCCAGCAGTTACTCCAGTCAAGGGCTGTTTTTT.

The chain uses TRBV5-1 and TRBJ2-5; 9 nucleotides align to TRBD1. CDR1 SGHRS and CDR2 YFSETQ come from the germline V gene. The CDR3 covers 18 residues. J lost 5 bases, V lost 2 bases, and 16 bases had no gene match. Here the CDR3 DNA reads TGCGCCAGCAGCTTTGATCCCGCCGGGACAGGGAGCTTTGAGACCCAGTACTTC. Translation gives CASSFDPAGTGSFETQYF.

This chain joins TRBV12-3 or TRBV12-4 and TRBJ1-1, with 7 bases identical to TRBD1. Trimming at V came to 1 base and at J to 7 bases, leaving 0 bases not matched to a gene. The CDR3 consists of 12 residues. CDR3 DNA sequence: TGTGCCAGCAGTTTAGGGACAGGTGAAGCTTTCTTT. Translating gives CASSLGTGEAFF.

The rearrangement links TRBV5-1 to TRBJ2-2, with 7 bases that match TRBD2. Looked up from germline, CDR1 is SGHRS and CDR2 is YFSETQ. With V trimmed by 4 bases and J by 10 bases, 4 bases remained unmatched. The CDR3 is 12 amino acids. CDR3 loop: CASSPGGLELFF. CDR3 bases: TGCGCCAGCAGCCCGGGGGGATTGGAGCTGTTTTTT.

This clone was counted a single time. V usage is TRBV19 and J usage is TRBJ1-5; D possibly corresponds to TRBD1 (6 bases). V was pared by 7 bases and J by 3 bases, with 13 bases between. The CDR3 has 14 amino acids. Germline CDR1 and CDR2: LNHDA and SQIVND (reference sequence). CDR3 in DNA: TGTGCCAGTAAAGGGACAAGGTCCAATCAGCCCCAGCATTTT. Translated: CASKGTRSNQPQHF.

The chain uses TRBV7-8 and TRBJ1-2; D may be TRBD1 (5 bases). The V end lost 4 bases, the J end lost 3 bases, and 15 bases lay between the germline ends. The length of the CDR3 is 15 residues. Germline V gene lookup returns CDR1 SGHVS and CDR2 FQNEAQ. In DNA form, the CDR3 reads TGTGCCAGCAGCTCCGGGACGGTTGCGGACTATGGCTACACCTTC. This encodes CASSSGTVADYGYTF.

The rearrangement links TRBV28 to TRBJ1-1; maybe TRBD1 (5 bases). Trimming took off 6 bases at V and 0 bases at J, with 17 bases between the two ends. Looked up from germline, CDR1 is MDHEN and CDR2 is SYDVKM. This CDR3 has 16 amino acids. CDR3 sequence (DNA): TGTGCCAGCAGCCCCACCTTGGGGACCATGAACACTGAAGCTTTCTTT. It specifies CASSPTLGTMNTEAFF.

This chain connects TRBV19 to TRBJ1-4; D is undetermined. The CDR3 is 12 residues long. The germline V gene encodes CDR1 LNHDA and CDR2 SQIVND (reference sequence). Trimming shortened V by 8 bases and J by 9 bases, and 13 bases separated the two germline ends. The CDR3 DNA reads TGTGCCAGTCACTCGCCAGACCAAAAACTGTTTTTT. Translating gives CASHSPDQKLFF.

The chain couples TRBV5-4 to TRBJ2-5; D remains unclear. This CDR3 spans 14 amino acids. The germline V gene encodes CDR1 SGHNT and CDR2 YYREEE (reference sequence). With 0 bases removed from V and 2 bases from J, the gap between germline ends came to 8 bases. CDR3 sequence reads: CASSLVAQQETQYF. CDR3 DNA: TGTGCCAGCAGCTTGGTCGCACAGCAAGAGACCCAGTACTTC.

The chain joins TRBV19 to TRBJ1-5; D is unclear. Germline CDR1 is LNHDA and CDR2 is SQIVND (reference sequence). The CDR3 sequence is 14 residues long. The germline V and J ends were trimmed by 5 bases and 5 bases, with 13 bases remaining between them. The CDR3 region is CASSHQVRDQPQHF. The CDR3 coding sequence is TGTGCCAGTAGTCACCAGGTGAGGGATCAGCCCCAGCATTTT.

J is TRBJ1-1 and V is TRBV7-3; weak D call: TRBD1 (6 bases). The CDR3 has 13 residues. Trimming removed 4 bases at V and 4 bases at J, with 10 bases between. Germline V gives CDR1 SGHTA, CDR2 FQGTGA. CDR3 bases: TGTGCCAGCAGCTCCCGAGGGGGCACTGAAGCTTTCTTT. The encoded protein is CASSSRGGTEAFF.

This rearrangement joins TRBV7-8 to TRBJ1-1; tentative D call: TRBD1 (5 bases). CDR3 length: 14 residues. Germline lookup yields CDR1 SGHVS and CDR2 FQNEAQ. V was clipped by 4 bases and J by 6 bases, with 15 bases between them. The CDR3 is CASSSEGWDAEAFF. CDR3 nucleotides: TGTGCCAGCAGCTCCGAGGGTTGGGACGCTGAAGCTTTCTTT.

CDR3 region: CASSEIMGQGSDYGYTF. As DNA, the CDR3 is TGCGCCAGCAGTGAAATTATGGGGCAGGGGAGTGACTATGGCTACACCTTC. The chain links TRBV10-2 to TRBJ1-2, with TRBD1 as a possible D gene (6 bases). Trimming pared 3 bases from V and 3 bases from J, leaving 20 bases between. Germline lookup yields CDR1 WSHSY and CDR2 SAAADI. The CDR3 consists of 17 residues.

The chain uses TRBV14 and TRBJ1-1, with D uncertain. This CDR3 has 15 residues. V gave up 2 bases and J gave up 4 bases, with 14 bases separating them. The germline V gene encodes CDR1 SGHDN and CDR2 FVKESK. Here the CDR3 reads CASSQSHYWSTEAFF. The CDR3 bases are TGTGCCAGCAGCCAATCTCATTATTGGAGCACTGAAGCTTTCTTT.

V is TRBV4-2 and J is TRBJ2-7, with D perhaps TRBD1 (6 bases). The CDR3 spans 14 residues. CDR1 LGHNA and CDR2 YNFKEQ come from the germline V gene. Trimming shortened V by 5 bases and J by 5 bases, and 16 bases separated the two germline ends. The CDR3 DNA is TGTGCCAGCAGCAAGCCCGACAGGTCAAACGAGCAGTACTTC. Translating gives CASSKPDRSNEQYF.

The V and J genes are TRBV6-4 and TRBJ2-3, with 8 bases that match TRBD2. Unmatched junction bases numbered 6, after V lost 4 bases and J lost 3 bases. This CDR3 has 15 residues. Germline lookup yields CDR1 MRHNA and CDR2 SNTAGT. In DNA form, the CDR3 reads TGTGCCAGCAGTGTACGGGGGGGGATGACAGATACGCAGTATTTT. Its protein is CASSVRGGMTDTQYF.